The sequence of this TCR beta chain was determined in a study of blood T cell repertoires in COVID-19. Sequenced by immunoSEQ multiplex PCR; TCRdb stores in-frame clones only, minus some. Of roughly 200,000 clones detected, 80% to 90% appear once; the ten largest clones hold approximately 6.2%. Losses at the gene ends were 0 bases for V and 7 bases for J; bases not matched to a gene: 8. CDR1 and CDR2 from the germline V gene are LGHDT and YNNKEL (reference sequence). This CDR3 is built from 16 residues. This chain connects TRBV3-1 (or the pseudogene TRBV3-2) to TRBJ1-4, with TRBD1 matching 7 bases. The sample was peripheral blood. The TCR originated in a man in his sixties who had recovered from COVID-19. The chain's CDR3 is CASSQERGRGVEKLFF. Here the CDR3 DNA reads TGTGCCAGCAGCCAAGAACGCGGCAGGGGGGTTGAAAAACTGTTTTTT.